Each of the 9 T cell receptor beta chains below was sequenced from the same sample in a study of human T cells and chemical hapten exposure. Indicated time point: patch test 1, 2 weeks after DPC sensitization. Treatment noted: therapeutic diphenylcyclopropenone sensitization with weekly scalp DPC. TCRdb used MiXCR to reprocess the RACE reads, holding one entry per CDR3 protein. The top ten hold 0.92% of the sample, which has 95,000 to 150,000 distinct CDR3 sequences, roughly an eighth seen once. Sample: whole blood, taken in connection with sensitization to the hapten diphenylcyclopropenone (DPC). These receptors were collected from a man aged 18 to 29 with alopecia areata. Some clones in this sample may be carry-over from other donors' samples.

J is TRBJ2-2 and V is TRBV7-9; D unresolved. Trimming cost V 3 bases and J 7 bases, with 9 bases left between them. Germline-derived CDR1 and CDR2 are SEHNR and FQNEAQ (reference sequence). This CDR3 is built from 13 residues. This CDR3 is CASSLVQNGELFF. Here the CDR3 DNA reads TGTGCCAGCAGCTTGGTACAAAACGGGGAGCTGTTTTTT.

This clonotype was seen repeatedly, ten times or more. CDR3 in amino acids: CASSPNQGSYYEQYF. The CDR3 DNA sequence: TGTGCCAGCTCACCAAACCAGGGCTCTTACTACGAGCAGTACTTC. The J gene is TRBJ2-7, the V gene TRBV18; a possible D gene is TRBD1 (5 bases). Between the trimmed V and J ends, which lost 2 bases and 3 bases, there was a span of 14 bases. Germline V gene lookup returns CDR1 KGHSH and CDR2 LQKENI. The CDR3 has 15 residues.

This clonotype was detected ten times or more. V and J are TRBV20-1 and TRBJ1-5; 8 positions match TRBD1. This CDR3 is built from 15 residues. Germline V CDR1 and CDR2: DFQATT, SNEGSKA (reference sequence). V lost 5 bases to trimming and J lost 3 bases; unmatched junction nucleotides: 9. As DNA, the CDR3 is TGCAGTGCTCTTAATGGACAGGGCCTCAATCAGCCCCAGCATTTT. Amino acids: CSALNGQGLNQPQHF.

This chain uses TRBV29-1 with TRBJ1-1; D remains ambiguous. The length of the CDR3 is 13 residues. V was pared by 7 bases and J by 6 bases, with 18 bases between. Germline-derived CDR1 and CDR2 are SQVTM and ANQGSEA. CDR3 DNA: TGCAGCGCCGATAGGAATTCCTATTCTGAAGCTTTCTTT. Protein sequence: CSADRNSYSEAFF.

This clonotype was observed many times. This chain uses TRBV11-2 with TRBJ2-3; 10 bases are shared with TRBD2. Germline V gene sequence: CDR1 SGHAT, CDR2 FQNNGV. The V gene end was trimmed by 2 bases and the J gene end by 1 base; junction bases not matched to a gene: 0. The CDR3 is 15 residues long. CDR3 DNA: TGTGCCAGCAGCTTACTAGCGGGGGGCACAGATACGCAGTATTTT. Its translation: CASSLLAGGTDTQYF.

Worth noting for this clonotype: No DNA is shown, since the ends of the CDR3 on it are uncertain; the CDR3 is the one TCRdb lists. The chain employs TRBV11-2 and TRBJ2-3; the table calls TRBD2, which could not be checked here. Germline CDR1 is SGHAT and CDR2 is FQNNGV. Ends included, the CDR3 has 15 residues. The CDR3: CASSLVAGGTSVVYF.

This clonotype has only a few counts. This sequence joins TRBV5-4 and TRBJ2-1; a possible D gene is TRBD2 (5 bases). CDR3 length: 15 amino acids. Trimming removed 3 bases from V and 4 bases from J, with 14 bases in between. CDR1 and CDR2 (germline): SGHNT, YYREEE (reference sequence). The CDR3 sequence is CASSSPGPGYNEQFF. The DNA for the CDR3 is TGTGCCAGCAGCTCGCCGGGCCCGGGGTACAATGAGCAGTTCTTC.

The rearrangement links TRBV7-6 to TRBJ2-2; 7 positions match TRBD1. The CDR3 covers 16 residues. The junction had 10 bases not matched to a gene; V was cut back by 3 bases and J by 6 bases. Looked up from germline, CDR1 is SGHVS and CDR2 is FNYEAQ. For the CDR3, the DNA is TGTGCCAGCAGCTTGGCGACAGGGACGATCTCCGGGGAGCTGTTTTTT. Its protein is CASSLATGTISGELFF.

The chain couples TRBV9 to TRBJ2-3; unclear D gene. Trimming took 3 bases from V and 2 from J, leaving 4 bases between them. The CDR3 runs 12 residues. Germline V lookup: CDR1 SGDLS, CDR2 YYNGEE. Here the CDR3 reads CASSAYTDTQYF. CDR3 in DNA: TGTGCCAGCAGCGCTTACACAGATACGCAGTATTTT.